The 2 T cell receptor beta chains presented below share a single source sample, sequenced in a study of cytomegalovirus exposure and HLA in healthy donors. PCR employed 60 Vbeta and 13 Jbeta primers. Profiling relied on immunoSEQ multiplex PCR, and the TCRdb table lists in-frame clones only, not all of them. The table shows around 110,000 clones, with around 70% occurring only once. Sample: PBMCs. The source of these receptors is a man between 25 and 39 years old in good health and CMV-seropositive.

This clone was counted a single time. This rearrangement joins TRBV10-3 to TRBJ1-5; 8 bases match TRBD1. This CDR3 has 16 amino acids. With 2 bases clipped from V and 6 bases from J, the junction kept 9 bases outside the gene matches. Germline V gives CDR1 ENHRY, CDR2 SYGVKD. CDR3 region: CAISETGGILSQPQHF. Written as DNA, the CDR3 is TGTGCCATCAGTGAGACAGGGGGAATCTTGAGTCAGCCCCAGCATTTT.

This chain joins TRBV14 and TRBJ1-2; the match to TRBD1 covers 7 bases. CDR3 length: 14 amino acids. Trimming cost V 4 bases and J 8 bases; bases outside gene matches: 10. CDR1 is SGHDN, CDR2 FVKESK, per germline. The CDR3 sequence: CASSRSGQVGGYTF. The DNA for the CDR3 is TGTGCCAGCAGCCGGAGCGGACAGGTGGGCGGCTACACCTTC.